This T cell receptor (beta chain) was identified in a study of beta chain features in type 1 diabetes. In the study overall: Healthy donors and patients showed comparable age, gender and cell yields.

The length of the CDR3 is 13 residues. Germline assignment: CDR1 SQVTM and CDR2 ANQGSEA. Deletions cut 5 bases from V and 4 bases from J, with 14 bases between. Expressed TCRB transcripts got sequenced, as all isolated RNA was reverse transcribed. Generated by immunoSEQ multiplex PCR, the TCRdb table keeps only in-frame clones and is missing some. The sample consists of a few hundred thousand clones, 30% of them appearing once. This clone has just a few counts. The TCR originated in a man younger than 35 in good health. V usage is TRBV29-1 and J usage is TRBJ2-5, with D maybe TRBD1 (6 bases). The sequenced material came from naive CD4+ T cells from blood. CDR3 in amino acids: CSVFSARGETQYF. DNA for the CDR3: TGCAGCGTTTTCTCAGCCAGGGGAGAGACCCAGTACTTC. The full variable domain, with the rest looked up from reference TRBV29-1 and TRBJ2-5, is SAVISQKPSRDICQRGTSLTIQCQVDSQVTMMFWYRQQPGQSLTLIATANQGSEATYESGFVIDKFPISRPNLTFSTLTVSNMSPEDSSIYLCSVFSARGETQYFGPGTRLLVL.